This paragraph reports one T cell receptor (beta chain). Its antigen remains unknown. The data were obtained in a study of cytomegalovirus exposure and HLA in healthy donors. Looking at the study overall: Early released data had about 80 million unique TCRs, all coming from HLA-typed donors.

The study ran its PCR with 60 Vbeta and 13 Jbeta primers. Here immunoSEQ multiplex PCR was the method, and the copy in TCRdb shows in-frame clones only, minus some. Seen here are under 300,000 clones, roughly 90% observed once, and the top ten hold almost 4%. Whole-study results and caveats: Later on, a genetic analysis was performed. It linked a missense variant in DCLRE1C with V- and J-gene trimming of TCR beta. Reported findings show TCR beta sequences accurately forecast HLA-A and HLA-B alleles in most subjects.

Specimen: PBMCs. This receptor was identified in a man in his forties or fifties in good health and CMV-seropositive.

CDR3 in DNA: TGTGCCAGCAGTTATGGGCAGGGCTCCTACAATGAGCAGTTCTTC. It yields the protein CASSYGQGSYNEQFF. The chain uses TRBV27 and TRBJ2-1, with D possibly matching TRBD1 (5 bases). V lost 4 bases and J lost 0, with 10 bases in between. The CDR3 runs to 15 residues. Germline loops: CDR1 MNHEY, CDR2 SMNVEV (reference sequence).